A selection of T cell receptor beta chains follows, all from one sample in a study of T-cell reconstitution after alpha-beta-depleted transplantation in children. MiXCR, run by TCRdb on the PCR reads, gives a single entry per CDR3 protein. The table shows about 610,000 distinct CDR3 sequences, with roughly a tenth occurring only once. The sample in question was PBMCs from the stem cell graft donor, obtained from the stem cell graft. The source of these receptors is a human donor who donated a stem cell graft to a child with acute myeloid leukemia. Both conserved end residues are part of each CDR3. Each record gives: CDR3 DNA, CDR3 protein, J gene, D gene, V gene, clone size. A D gene is named only where the DNA matches it firmly. Only some rows state a clone size, as once, few, many or a class for expanded clones.

TGTGCCAGCAGCTCCTTGGGAGGGACCCACGAGCAGTACTTC,CASSSLGGTHEQYF,TRBJ2-7,TRBD2,TRBV7-9,-
TGCAGGGCCGCCCTTCCGACGGGCGATAGCAATCAGCCCCAGCATTTT,CRAALPTGDSNQPQHF,TRBJ1-5,-,TRBV20-1,-
TGCAGTGCTAGCGCCCGGCTAGAGGGTGAGGAGACCCAGTACTTC,CSASARLEGEETQYF,TRBJ2-5,-,TRBV20-1,-
TGCAGTGCCCTGGACAGGGGGGGATACGAGCAGTACTTC,CSALDRGGYEQYF,TRBJ2-7,TRBD1,TRBV20-1,few
TGCAGTGCTAGCACTACCGGGACAGGGTTTACAGCGGGAGCTATCGAGCAGTACTTC,CSASTTGTGFTAGAIEQYF,TRBJ2-7,-,TRBV20-1,-
TGCAGCGTTGGCAGGGGGAGCAATCAGCCCCAGCATTTT,CSVGRGSNQPQHF,TRBJ1-5,TRBD1,TRBV29-1,many
TGCGCCAGCAGCTTGAGTTGGGCCGGGACTAGCAATGAGCAGTTCTTC,CASSLSWAGTSNEQFF,TRBJ2-1,TRBD2,TRBV5-1,many
TGTGCCAGCAGTTTCAGTCGAGGGACAGGGGATGGCTACACCTTC,CASSFSRGTGDGYTF,TRBJ1-2,TRBD1,TRBV12-3/TRBV12-4,few
TGCAGTGCTAGAATATCGGGGCCCCACAATGAGCAGTTCTTC,CSARISGPHNEQFF,TRBJ2-1,-,TRBV20-1,many
TGTGCCACCAGCAGGGACCCAAAAGCCTACGAGCAGTACTTC,CATSRDPKAYEQYF,TRBJ2-7,-,TRBV15,-
TGCAGTGCTAGGGGGGCGGCGACTAGTGGCGGGCGATACGAGCAGTACTTC,CSARGAATSGGRYEQYF,TRBJ2-7,-,TRBV20-1,-
TGTGCCAGCAGTTTATGGCGAGAGGGACCCTCTGGGGCCAACGTCCTGACTTTC,CASSLWREGPSGANVLTF,TRBJ2-6,-,TRBV28,few
TGTGCCAGCAGCCTTCTCGGACTAGCCTCAGATACGCAGTATTTT,CASSLLGLASDTQYF,TRBJ2-3,TRBD2,TRBV3-1,-
TGTGCCAGCAGTGATCAACAGGGGGACACCGGGGAGCTGTTTTTT,CASSDQQGDTGELFF,TRBJ2-2,TRBD1,TRBV2,-
TGCAGTGCTTCAAAAGTCAGGGGTGGAGTCGGGAATGAAGCTTTCTTT,CSASKVRGGVGNEAFF,TRBJ1-1,-,TRBV20-1,once